One T cell receptor (beta chain) is described in this entry. This clone was counted once. Its antigen has not been determined. Base qualities are not recorded, but no much larger clone differs from it by a single base. TCRbeta CDR3 regions were amplified from genomic DNA by means of the immunoSEQ Assay, a bias-controlled multiplex PCR. The original methods were these. Within the assay, amplification of reference gene primers was used to estimate how many nucleated cells each sample contained. Sequence reads were collapsed and filtered to measure the absolute abundance of every unique TCRbeta CDR3 rearrangement. For each sample, productive Simpson clonality was calculated as the square root of Simpson's diversity index over productive rearrangements. Sourced from immuneACCESS, this table was stored by TCRdb with only in-frame sequences that have V and J called. A share of the clones is absent; for the studies checked, an unresolved V gene accounts for under half, and the remainder has no known explanation. The V and J calls and clone size were taken over from that table, and D and trimming were inferred from the DNA. The sample profile shows approximately 30,000 clones; roughly 90% of them were found once. In total, the top ten clones hold roughly 2.5% of the sample.

The data are from a study of blood T cell repertoires in COVID-19 (TCRdb year 2020). Context from the whole study: The collaborator samples originated in the United States, Italy and Spain and spanned the acute and convalescent phases of COVID-19. The prospective study material was composed of cDNA or gDNA derived from T cells, B-cell-depleted T cells, or PBMCs. Deeply sampled blood TCRbeta repertoires from subjects exposed to, actively infected with, or recovered from COVID-19 were included in the dataset. The repertoires were released in a freely available public database meant as a resource for research on the immune response to SARS-CoV-2. The samples were drawn from two sources: the first 160 participants of the ongoing ImmuneRACE study, and fewer than 1,500 subjects contributed by 6 global collaborators. Sample metadata almost always included a de-identified subject ID, COVID-19 status, age in years and sex. HLA class I and class II types, where available, came from metadata supplied by the sample provider rather than from assay-based typing.

The CDR1 and CDR2 encoded by the germline V gene are SGDLS and YYNGEE. V is clipped by 2 bases and J by 4 bases, and the sequence between their germline boundaries is 16 bases long. Spanning cysteine to phenylalanine, the CDR3 consists of 16 amino acids. Only the CDR3 DNA stays, 48 bases, in frame from base 1. The full study reports these points: The amount of clinical and demographic metadata varied by source and participant and was provided uncurated.

Collaborating institutions collected whole blood in K2EDTA tubes following their own protocols. For TCRbeta analysis, collaborators shipped samples as frozen whole blood, isolated PBMCs, or DNA extracted from either of those sample types. Sequencing input: peripheral blood. The sequence came from a human donor in a cohort sampled during active COVID-19. Recombination joined TRBV9 with TRBJ2-1; no D gene call is confident. CDR3 region: CASSVSPGFPYNEQFF. The nucleotides read TGTGCCAGCAGCGTCAGTCCCGGGTTCCCATACAATGAGCAGTTCTTC.